This TCR beta chain was obtained from a study of post-analysis software for immune sequencing data. Study-wide findings and caveats: In patients, five TRBV segments were more frequent than in controls, with TRBV5-6, TRBV5-1 and TRBV20-1 among them. Samples from one preparation batch, clustered by F measure, grouped strongly together.

Prepared TCR beta cDNA libraries contained unique molecular identifiers. MiXCR, run by TCRdb on the PCR reads, gives a single entry per CDR3 protein. The profile shows approximately 630,000 distinct CDR3 sequences, around 60% of them singletons. With 4 bases clipped from V and 1 base from J, the junction kept 2 bases outside the gene matches. This CDR3 has 14 amino acids. CDR1 is MDHEN and CDR2 is SYDVKM in the germline V gene. This clonotype was observed a handful of times. The antigen remains unidentified. The rearrangement uses TRBV28 and TRBJ2-7, with 9 nucleotides matching TRBD2. This receptor was identified in a girl aged 2-9 years with multiple sclerosis. Input material: blood. CDR3 in DNA: TGTGCCAGCAGTTCAGGACTAGCGTCCTACGAGCAGTACTTC. Protein sequence: CASSSGLASYEQYF.